These 11 T cell receptor beta chains were all obtained from the same sample, sequenced in a study of cytomegalovirus exposure and HLA in healthy donors. 13 Jbeta primers and 60 Vbeta primers were used for the PCR. Libraries were prepared by immunoSEQ multiplex PCR; TCRdb keeps only in-frame clonotypes and omits some of them. The table has 100,000 to 150,000 clones, roughly three quarters seen once; the top ten hold approximately 0.94%. Sample: PBMCs. The receptor set was obtained from a woman aged 55 to 70 in good health and CMV-seronegative.

This clone was counted only a few times. The chain links TRBV5-4 to TRBJ1-1; 9 bases line up with TRBD1. This CDR3 spans 15 amino acids. Looked up from germline, CDR1 is SGHNT and CDR2 is YYREEE (reference sequence). V lost 2 bases to trimming and J lost 3 bases; unmatched junction nucleotides: 5. As DNA, the CDR3 is TGTGCCAGCAGCTTTTTGGGACAGGGCTACACTGAAGCTTTCTTT. Protein product: CASSFLGQGYTEAFF.

The V and J genes are TRBV7-3 and TRBJ2-1, with D possibly matching TRBD1 (6 bases). The ends were cut back, 0 bases at V and 1 base at J, with 10 bases in the middle. Germline-derived CDR1 and CDR2 are SGHTA and FQGTGA. The CDR3 is 16 residues long. CDR3 protein: CASSLTPQGSYNEQFF. CDR3 nucleotide sequence: TGTGCCAGCAGCTTAACGCCACAGGGTTCCTACAATGAGCAGTTCTTC.

The chain has TRBV4-1 and TRBJ2-7; 7 nucleotides agree with TRBD1. J was trimmed by 3 bases and V by 1 base; bases with no gene match: 9. The CDR3 has 16 amino acids. CDR1 and CDR2 from the germline V gene are MGHRA and YSYEKL. CDR3: CASSQGAPRGRYEQYF. The DNA of the CDR3 is TGCGCCAGCAGCCAAGGGGCCCCGAGGGGGCGCTACGAGCAGTACTTC.

The chain combines TRBV15 with TRBJ2-7; 12 nucleotides align to TRBD2. Germline V gene sequence: CDR1 LNHNV, CDR2 YYDKDF (reference sequence). V dropped 0 bases and J dropped 2; count of bases not matched to a gene: 2. The CDR3 has 16 amino acids. The chain's CDR3 is CATSREGLAGTYEQYF. For the CDR3, the DNA is TGTGCCACCAGCAGAGAAGGACTAGCGGGGACCTACGAGCAGTACTTC.

The rearrangement joins TRBV5-1 to TRBJ2-5, with TRBD1 matching over 7 bases. CDR3 size: 16 residues. J was trimmed by 5 bases and V by 0 bases; bases with no gene match: 10. Germline CDR1 is SGHRS and CDR2 is YFSETQ. The CDR3 spells CASSLVSRGKTETQYF. The CDR3 bases are TGCGCCAGCAGCTTGGTATCCAGGGGGAAAACGGAGACCCAGTACTTC.

The chain recombines TRBV29-1 with TRBJ2-7, with a tentative D call TRBD1 (5 bases). The germline CDR1 and CDR2 sequences are SQVTM and ANQGSEA. The V end lost 5 bases, the J end lost 6 bases, and 14 bases lay between the germline ends. The CDR3 spans 12 residues. The CDR3 bases are TGCAGCGTTTTCGTCTCAGGGCCCGAGCAGTACTTC. Translated, it gives CSVFVSGPEQYF.

The V call is TRBV28, the J call TRBJ2-7; D ambiguous. Germline assignment: CDR1 MDHEN and CDR2 SYDVKM. The CDR3 is 11 amino acids. Trimming took 6 bases from V and 3 from J, leaving 6 bases between them. The CDR3 loop is CASRSNYEQYF. The CDR3 region has the DNA TGTGCCAGCAGATCCAACTACGAGCAGTACTTC. Combining the CDR3 with reference TRBV28 and TRBJ2-7 gives the whole variable domain DVKVTQSSRYLVKRTGEKVFLECVQDMDHENMFWYRQDPGLGLRLIYFSYDVKMKEKGDIPEGYSVSREKKERFSLILESASTNQTSMYLCASRSNYEQYFGPGTRLTVT.

The chain carries TRBV5-1 and TRBJ2-3, with a weak D call TRBD2 (5 bases). Germline loops: CDR1 SGHRS, CDR2 YFSETQ. The V gene lost 6 bases and the J gene lost 0 bases, with 14 bases spanning the gap. This CDR3 spans 15 amino acids. The DNA of the CDR3 is TGCGCCAGCACCCTCGAGGGTTATAGCACAGATACGCAGTATTTT. This codes for CASTLEGYSTDTQYF.

The chain links TRBV28 to TRBJ1-1; no reliable D call. Germline V gene lookup returns CDR1 MDHEN and CDR2 SYDVKM. CDR3 length equals 12 residues. The CDR3 region is CAIEIPNTEAFF. The DNA of the CDR3 is TGTGCGATAGAGATTCCTAACACTGAAGCTTTCTTT.

This sequence joins TRBV6-5 and TRBJ2-3, with D possibly being TRBD2 (6 bases). The CDR3 extends over 13 amino acids. Germline V gene data show CDR1 as MNHEY and CDR2 as SVGAGI. Trimming removed 6 bases from V and 6 bases from J, with 13 bases in between. CDR3: CASSDGGRDTQYF. DNA of the CDR3: TGTGCCAGCAGCGATGGGGGGAGGGATACGCAGTATTTT.

The table lists this clone with a count of one. One end of the junction does not line up with germline, which may come from a read error. The rearrangement links TRBV7-9 to TRBJ1-4, with D possibly matching TRBD1 (6 bases). The CDR3 contains 16 residues. Germline V gives CDR1 SEHNR, CDR2 FQNEAQ (reference sequence). CDR3 DNA sequence: TGTTCCAGCAGCTTAGGAGGGGGGGAAAGTGGTGAAAAACTGTTTTTT. Residues: CSSSLGGGESGEKLFF.